This TCR beta chain was recovered during a study of blood T cell repertoires in COVID-19. The CDR3 totals 15 residues. Unmatched junction bases numbered 11, after V lost 9 bases and J lost 0 bases. CDR1 and CDR2 from the germline V gene are MRHNA and SNTAGT. Data came from immunoSEQ multiplex PCR; TCRdb stores just in-frame clones and leaves some out. The sample yields just over 650,000 clones, 85% to 90% seen once. The sample consisted of peripheral blood. The V call is TRBV6-4, the J call TRBJ2-7; 7 nucleotides agree with TRBD1. The sequence was obtained from a woman aged 18-29 years with acute or convalescent COVID-19. Written as DNA, the CDR3 is TGTGCCAGGCTTACAACCGGGACAGTCTCCTACGAGCAGTACTTC. Encoded protein: CARLTTGTVSYEQYF.